Presented here are 27 T cell receptor beta chains from one specimen sequenced in a study of resident and recirculating memory T cells in vitiligo. Repertoires were generated with immunoSEQ multiplex PCR, while TCRdb's copy carries only in-frame clones and drops some. Counted here are roughly 76,000 clones, roughly nine tenths occurring once; the ten biggest clones make up around 4.7%. Sequenced material: blood. The receptors here all came from a male donor with vitiligo.

J is TRBJ1-1 and V is TRBV10-3; perhaps TRBD1 as D (6 bases). This CDR3 has 15 amino acids. Germline lookup yields CDR1 ENHRY and CDR2 SYGVKD. The germline V and J ends were trimmed by 8 bases and 0 bases, with 16 bases remaining between them. The CDR3 reads CAIWAGEGVNTEAFF. The CDR3 bases are TGTGCCATCTGGGCAGGGGAAGGGGTGAACACTGAAGCTTTCTTT.

The chain couples TRBV5-5 to TRBJ2-3; 9 nucleotides align to TRBD2. CDR3 size: 15 residues. V shed 1 base and J 0 bases; nucleotides not matched to a gene: 0. From germline, CDR1 is SGHKS and CDR2 YYEKEE (reference sequence). CDR3 DNA sequence: TGTGCCAGCAGCTTGCTAGCGGGGAGCACAGATACGCAGTATTTT. It encodes CASSLLAGSTDTQYF.

The rearrangement uses TRBV4-1 and TRBJ1-2; TRBD1 matches 8 bases. V dropped 0 bases and J dropped 5; count of bases not matched to a gene: 11. CDR3 length equals 17 residues. CDR1 is MGHRA and CDR2 is YSYEKL in the germline V gene. The CDR3 nucleotides are TGCGCCAGCAGCCAAGATCCCCTACCGGGACAGGCATATGGCTACACCTTC. Protein: CASSQDPLPGQAYGYTF.

The chain recombines TRBV27 with TRBJ1-1, with TRBD1 matching over 8 bases. Germline CDR1 MNHEY, CDR2 SMNVEV (reference sequence). J gave up 3 bases and V 5 bases, and 5 bases lay outside the gene matches. This CDR3 comprises 14 residues. Written as DNA, the CDR3 is TGTGCCAGCAGTCCCGGACAGGGTCACACTGAAGCTTTCTTT. Translating gives CASSPGQGHTEAFF.

The rearrangement uses TRBV18 and TRBJ2-7; D is ambiguous. With 2 bases removed from V and 2 bases from J, the gap between germline ends came to 22 bases. Germline CDR1 is KGHSH and CDR2 is LQKENI. The CDR3 loop spans 18 amino acids. CDR3 protein: CASSPDLLKSPSTYEQYF. CDR3 DNA sequence: TGTGCCAGCTCACCAGATTTACTAAAGTCCCCATCAACCTACGAGCAGTACTTC.

The J gene is TRBJ1-4, the V gene TRBV7-9, with D tentatively TRBD1 (5 bases). Trimming shortened V by 5 bases and J by 4 bases, and 14 bases separated the two germline ends. The germline V gene encodes CDR1 SEHNR and CDR2 FQNEAQ (reference sequence). The CDR3 spans 15 residues. The CDR3 DNA sequence: TGTGCCAGCAGCGTAGAAGGGAGGGGTAATGAAAAACTGTTTTTT. Amino acids: CASSVEGRGNEKLFF.

V gene TRBV11-3 combines with J gene TRBJ2-7; D perhaps matches TRBD1 (5 bases). The CDR3 is 13 amino acids. Germline CDR1 and CDR2: SGHNT and YENEEA. V lost 5 bases and J 10 bases, leaving 18 bases between the germline ends. CDR3 nucleotides: TGTGCCAGCAGCGCTATTGGGGCCCCGTTCCAGTACTTC. Amino acids: CASSAIGAPFQYF.

The V call is TRBV18, the J call TRBJ1-1, with a possible D match to TRBD1 (5 bases). The germline V gene encodes CDR1 KGHSH and CDR2 LQKENI. V was shortened by 5 bases and J by 0 bases, with 16 bases between the two germline ends. The CDR3 has 16 residues. CDR3 coding DNA: TGTGCCAGCTCAAAAAGCGGGCGACAGCTGAACACTGAAGCTTTCTTT. Amino acids: CASSKSGRQLNTEAFF.

The chain carries TRBV27 and TRBJ2-7; 8 bases map to TRBD1. V shed 7 bases and J 1 base; nucleotides not matched to a gene: 3. The V gene's germline CDR1 is MNHEY and CDR2 SMNVEV (reference sequence). The CDR3 spans 13 residues. CDR3 region: CASKRDRSYEQYF. The DNA of the CDR3 is TGTGCCAGCAAACGGGACAGGTCCTACGAGCAGTACTTC.

The chain couples TRBV10-2 to TRBJ2-3; 7 nucleotides match TRBD2. Unmatched junction bases numbered 10, after V lost 8 bases and J lost 5 bases. Germline-derived CDR1 and CDR2 are WSHSY and SAAADI. The CDR3 extends over 14 amino acids. The CDR3 is CASGPGLGLDTQYF. CDR3 in DNA: TGCGCCAGCGGGCCTGGACTAGGTTTAGATACGCAGTATTTT.

The DNA of the CDR3 is TGTGCCAGCAGCCAAGGACAGCGCTACGAGCAGTACTTC. Amino acids: CASSQGQRYEQYF. The chain joins TRBV7-2 to TRBJ2-7; tentatively, D is TRBD1 (6 bases). The CDR3 has 13 amino acids. Looked up from germline, CDR1 is SGHTA and CDR2 is FQGNSA. V lost 5 bases, J lost 3 bases, and 11 bases lay in between.

V and J are TRBV6-1 and TRBJ2-7; D possibly corresponds to TRBD2 (6 bases). The CDR3 spans 15 residues. Trimming took off 4 bases at V and 0 bases at J, with 13 bases between the two ends. CDR1 and CDR2 (germline): MNHNS, SASEGT. CDR3 DNA sequence: TGTGCCAGCAGTGGGGGAGGTCAACTCTCCTACGAGCAGTACTTC. Protein: CASSGGGQLSYEQYF.

The gene calls are TRBV7-8 and TRBJ2-5, with TRBD1 as a possible D gene (6 bases). Germline V gene data show CDR1 as SGHVS and CDR2 as FQNEAQ. V shed 6 bases and J shed 4 bases, with 15 bases lying between them. There are 14 residues in the CDR3. The CDR3: CASRSLLGGETQYF. The CDR3 coding sequence is TGTGCCAGCAGATCGCTGCTAGGGGGAGAGACCCAGTACTTC. Full variable domain (missing parts from reference TRBV7-8 and TRBJ2-5): GAGVSQSPRYKVAKRGQDVALRCDPISGHVSLFWYQQALGQGPEFLTYFQNEAQLDKSGLPSDRFFAERPEGSVSTLKIQRTQQEDSAVYLCASRSLLGGETQYFGPGTRLLVL.

The chain has TRBV27 and TRBJ2-5; 7 nucleotides align to TRBD2. The junction had 1 base not matched to a gene; V was cut back by 3 bases and J by 0 bases. The length of the CDR3 is 14 residues. Germline V CDR1 and CDR2: MNHEY, SMNVEV (reference sequence). The CDR3 region has the DNA TGTGCCAGCAGTTTGGGAGGGAACCAAGAGACCCAGTACTTC. Residues: CASSLGGNQETQYF.

CDR3 nucleotides: TGCGCCAGCAGCTGGGGTCAGGGCGTGGGTGGAGTTGAGCAGTTCTTC. Translating it yields CASSWGQGVGGVEQFF. This chain joins TRBV5-1 and TRBJ2-1, with D possibly being TRBD1 (5 bases). The ends were cut back, 3 bases at V and 9 bases at J, with 22 bases in the middle. The CDR3 contains 16 residues. Germline V gives CDR1 SGHRS, CDR2 YFSETQ.

V gene TRBV27 combines with J gene TRBJ1-1, with D maybe TRBD1 (5 bases). This CDR3 is built from 12 residues. V lost 4 bases to trimming and J lost 3 bases, with 6 bases between them. Germline lookup yields CDR1 MNHEY and CDR2 SMNVEV (reference sequence). The CDR3 region is CASSSGYTEAFF. The CDR3 DNA sequence: TGTGCCAGCAGTTCAGGGTACACTGAAGCTTTCTTT.

The chain's CDR3 is CASSSGPSLYEQYF. The CDR3 bases are TGTGCCAGCAGTTCAGGTCCTTCCCTCTACGAGCAGTACTTC. V and J are TRBV27 and TRBJ2-7; no firm D call. V gave up 4 bases and J gave up 3 bases, with 13 bases separating them. The V gene's germline CDR1 is MNHEY and CDR2 SMNVEV (reference sequence). The CDR3 length is 14 residues.

This clone was counted a few times. V gene TRBV19 combines with J gene TRBJ2-3, with TRBD1 matching over 7 bases. Per germline, CDR1 LNHDA and CDR2 SQIVND (reference sequence). This CDR3 has 15 residues. Trimming at V came to 2 bases and at J to 2 bases, leaving 4 bases not matched to a gene. The CDR3 reads CASSISGQPTDTQYF. The CDR3 nucleotides read TGTGCCAGTAGTATATCGGGACAGCCCACAGATACGCAGTATTTT.

The CDR3 sequence: CATRRGAEAFF. The DNA of the CDR3 is TGTGCCACCCGACGGGGGGCTGAAGCTTTCTTT. The rearrangement uses TRBV6-1 and TRBJ1-1, with D tentatively TRBD1 (5 bases). The germline CDR1 and CDR2 sequences are MNHNS and SASEGT. This CDR3 has 11 amino acids. The germline V and J ends were trimmed by 10 bases and 6 bases, with 12 bases remaining between them.

The V gene is TRBV12-5, the J gene TRBJ1-1, with unresolved D. Trimming stripped 5 bases from V and 4 bases from J, with 14 bases between. CDR1 is LGHNT and CDR2 is FRNRAP in the germline V gene. The CDR3 is 14 residues long. The CDR3 reads CASGPPLRGTEAFF. In nucleotides, the CDR3 is TGTGCTAGTGGTCCACCCCTCCGGGGCACTGAAGCTTTCTTT.

In its sample, this clone was seen a few times. V and J are TRBV4-2 and TRBJ1-2; D perhaps matches TRBD1 (6 bases). Between the trimmed V and J ends, which lost 1 base and 4 bases, there was a span of 13 bases. Germline V lookup: CDR1 LGHNA, CDR2 YNFKEQ. The CDR3 sequence is 15 residues long. The CDR3 bases are TGTGCCAGCAGCCAAGCGGGACATGACATCTATGGCTACACCTTC. This sequence encodes CASSQAGHDIYGYTF.

V usage is TRBV7-9 and J usage is TRBJ2-7, with D perhaps TRBD2 (7 bases). Germline V gene sequence: CDR1 SEHNR, CDR2 FQNEAQ (reference sequence). Trimming shortened V by 4 bases and J by 1 base, and 26 bases separated the two germline ends. This CDR3 region has 19 residues. The CDR3 region has the DNA TGTGCCAGCAGCTCTAGGAGTTTCGTGGGGGGGCATCATTCCTACGAGCAGTACTTC. Protein sequence: CASSSRSFVGGHHSYEQYF. The full variable domain, with the rest looked up from reference TRBV7-9 and TRBJ2-7, is DTGVSQNPRHKITKRGQNVTFRCDPISEHNRLYWYRQTLGQGPEFLTYFQNEAQLEKSRLLSDRFSAERPKGSFSTLEIQRTEQGDSAMYLCASSSRSFVGGHHSYEQYFGPGTRLTVT.

The V gene is TRBV5-4, the J gene TRBJ2-7; 10 bases align to TRBD1. V lost 4 bases and J lost 4; bases outside the gene matches: 5. Germline CDR1 SGHNT, CDR2 YYREEE (reference sequence). CDR3 length: 14 residues. The CDR3 is CASSNRDRGYEQYF. The CDR3 DNA reads as TGTGCCAGCAGCAACCGGGACAGGGGATACGAGCAGTACTTC.

The chain uses TRBV5-6 and TRBJ1-1; D is unclear. This CDR3 is 14 amino acids long. The ends were cut back, 1 base at V and 4 bases at J, with 11 bases in the middle. The germline V gene encodes CDR1 SGHDT and CDR2 YYEEEE. The CDR3 nucleotides read TGTGCCAGCAGCTTGTTTTATCCGGGCACTGAAGCTTTCTTT. This encodes CASSLFYPGTEAFF. Based on the CDR3 plus reference TRBV5-6 and TRBJ1-1, the full variable domain is DAGVTQSPTHLIKTRGQQVTLRCSPKSGHDTVSWYQQALGQGPQFIFQYYEEEERQRGNFPDRFSGHQFPNYSSELNVNALLLGDSALYLCASSLFYPGTEAFFGQGTRLTVV.

The rearrangement joins TRBV7-9 to TRBJ2-4, with 15 bases fitting TRBD2. CDR1 is SEHNR and CDR2 is FQNEAQ in the germline V gene (reference sequence). The CDR3 has 17 amino acids. The J segment lost 0 bases and the V segment lost 6 bases, leaving 3 bases of the junction unmatched. CDR3 sequence reads: CASRGLAGGLAKNIQYF. As DNA, the CDR3 is TGTGCCAGCAGAGGACTAGCGGGGGGGCTAGCCAAAAACATTCAGTACTTC.

This sequence joins TRBV2 and TRBJ2-3, with D tentatively TRBD2 (6 bases). This CDR3 spans 19 amino acids. Between the trimmed V and J ends, which lost 7 bases and 2 bases, there was a span of 28 bases. The germline V gene has CDR1 SNHLY and CDR2 FYNNEI. As DNA, the CDR3 is TGTGCCAGCACCCCCAGAGGGTTCGCGGGTCGGGGGAACACAGATACGCAGTATTTT. Translation: CASTPRGFAGRGNTDTQYF.

In DNA, the CDR3 is TGTGCCAGTAGTATAGCGGAGGCAGCGAATTCACCCCTCCACTTT. Translating gives CASSIAEAANSPLHF. The chain combines TRBV19 with TRBJ1-6; D remains unclear. Trimming pared 1 base from V and 7 bases from J, leaving 11 bases between. This CDR3 region has 15 residues. Per the germline V gene, CDR1 is LNHDA and CDR2 is SQIVND (reference sequence).